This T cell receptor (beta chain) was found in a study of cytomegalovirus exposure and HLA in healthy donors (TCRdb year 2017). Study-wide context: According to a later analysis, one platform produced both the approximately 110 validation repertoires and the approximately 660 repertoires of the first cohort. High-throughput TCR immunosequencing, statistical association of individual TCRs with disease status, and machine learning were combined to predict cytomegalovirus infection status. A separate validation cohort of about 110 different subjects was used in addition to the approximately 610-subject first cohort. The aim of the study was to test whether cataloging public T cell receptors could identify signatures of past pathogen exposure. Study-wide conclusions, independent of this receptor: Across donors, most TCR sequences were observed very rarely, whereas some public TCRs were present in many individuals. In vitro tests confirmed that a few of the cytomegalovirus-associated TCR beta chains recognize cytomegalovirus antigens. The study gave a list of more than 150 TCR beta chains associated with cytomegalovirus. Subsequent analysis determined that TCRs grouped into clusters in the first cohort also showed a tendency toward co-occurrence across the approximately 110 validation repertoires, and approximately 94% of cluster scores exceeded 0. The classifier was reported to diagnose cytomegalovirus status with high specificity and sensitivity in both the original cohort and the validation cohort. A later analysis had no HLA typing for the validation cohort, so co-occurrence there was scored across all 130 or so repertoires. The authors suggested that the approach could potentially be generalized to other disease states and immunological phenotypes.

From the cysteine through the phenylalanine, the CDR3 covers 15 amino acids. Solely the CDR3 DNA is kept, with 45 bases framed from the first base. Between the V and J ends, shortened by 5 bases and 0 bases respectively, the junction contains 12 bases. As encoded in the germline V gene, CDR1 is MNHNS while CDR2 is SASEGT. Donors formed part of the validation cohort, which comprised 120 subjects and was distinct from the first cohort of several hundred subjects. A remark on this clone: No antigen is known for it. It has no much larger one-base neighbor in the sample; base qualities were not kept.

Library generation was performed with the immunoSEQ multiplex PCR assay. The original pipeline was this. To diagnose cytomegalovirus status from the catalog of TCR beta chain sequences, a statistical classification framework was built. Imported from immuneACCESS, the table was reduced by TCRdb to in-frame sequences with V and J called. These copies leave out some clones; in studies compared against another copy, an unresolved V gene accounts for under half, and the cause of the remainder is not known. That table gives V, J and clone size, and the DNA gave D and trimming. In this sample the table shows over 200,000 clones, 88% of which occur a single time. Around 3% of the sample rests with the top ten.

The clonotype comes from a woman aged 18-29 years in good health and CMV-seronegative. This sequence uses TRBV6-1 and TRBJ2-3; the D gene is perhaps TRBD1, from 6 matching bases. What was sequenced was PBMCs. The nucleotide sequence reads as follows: TGTGCCAGCAGTCTACAGGGTAGCAGCACAGATACGCAGTATTTT. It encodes CASSLQGSSTDTQYF.